This T cell receptor (beta chain) was identified during a study of T cell repertoires in cytomegalovirus infection. TCRdb re-called the reads with MiXCR, one entry per CDR3 protein. The sample contains about 360,000 distinct CDR3 sequences, around 18% of which appear only once. This clonotype was counted ten times or more. V lost 2 bases, J lost 8 bases, and 9 bases lay in between. CDR3 length: 12 amino acids. Looked up from germline, CDR1 is ENHRY and CDR2 is SYGVKD. Sample: PBMCs. The receptor was isolated from a human donor in good health (CMV status not recorded). Some clones in this sample may be carry-over from other donors' samples. This rearrangement joins TRBV10-3 to TRBJ1-2; tentatively, D is TRBD1 (6 bases). The CDR3 reads CAISEPDRGYTF. The CDR3 coding sequence is TGTGCCATCAGTGAGCCCGACAGGGGCTACACCTTC.